Below, 17 T cell receptor beta chains from the same sample are listed, as sequenced in a study of Ad26.COV2.S vaccination and SARS-CoV-2 variants. Stated treatment: 15 to 20 received Ad26.COV2.S at low or high dose, single or two shots; 5 received placebo; per-sample allocation not given. The investigators took samples on day 63 after the first vaccine or placebo injection. Assay used: immunoSEQ multiplex PCR; TCRdb lists only in-frame clones, some missing. The table has some 350,000 clones, 90% seen once. The starting material was peripheral blood, obtained in a trial of Ad26.COV2.S vaccine versus placebo. The receptor set was obtained from a person aged 18-65 years who received the Ad26.COV2.S COVID-19 vaccine or a placebo.

The chain carries TRBV4-3 and TRBJ1-2; D might be TRBD1 (5 bases). The germline CDR1 and CDR2 sequences are LGHNA and YSLEER. Trimming removed 0 bases from V and 4 bases from J, with 9 bases in between. This CDR3 region has 14 residues. For the CDR3, the DNA is TGCGCCAGCAGCCAAGATGACGGGACCTATGGCTACACCTTC. This gives the protein CASSQDDGTYGYTF.

This chain links TRBV7-2 with TRBJ2-1; 14 positions agree with TRBD2. This CDR3 contains 16 residues. Germline V gene lookup returns CDR1 SGHTA and CDR2 FQGNSA. V dropped 3 bases and J dropped 9; count of bases not matched to a gene: 7. CDR3 coding DNA: TGTGCCAGCAGCTTTACGACTAGCGGGAGGGCCGGTGAGCAGTTCTTC. This sequence encodes CASSFTTSGRAGEQFF.

There are a few counts of this clone. The chain uses TRBV7-9 and TRBJ1-2, with 9 bases matching TRBD1. The CDR3 runs 13 residues. CDR1 and CDR2 (germline): SEHNR, FQNEAQ (reference sequence). V lost 5 bases, J lost 7 bases, and 5 bases stayed unmatched. In DNA form, the CDR3 reads TGTGCCAGCAGCCAGGGACAGGGAAGTGGCTACACCTTC. Amino acids: CASSQGQGSGYTF. Full variable domain (missing parts from reference TRBV7-9 and TRBJ1-2): DTGVSQNPRHKITKRGQNVTFRCDPISEHNRLYWYRQTLGQGPEFLTYFQNEAQLEKSRLLSDRFSAERPKGSFSTLEIQRTEQGDSAMYLCASSQGQGSGYTFGSGTRLTVV.

This sequence joins TRBV4-3 and TRBJ2-1; 7 bases fit TRBD2. There are 18 residues in the CDR3. From germline, CDR1 is LGHNA and CDR2 YSLEER. V shed 1 base, J shed 3 bases, and the junction held 12 bases outside the gene matches. CDR3: CASSQGIERGFHYNEQFF. As DNA, the CDR3 is TGCGCCAGCAGCCAAGGAATTGAGCGGGGCTTTCACTACAATGAGCAGTTCTTC.

The genes are TRBV7-9 and TRBJ2-7; TRBD1 is a possible D gene (5 bases). Trimming shortened V by 3 bases and J by 5 bases, and 11 bases separated the two germline ends. The CDR3 has 13 residues. CDR1 SEHNR and CDR2 FQNEAQ come from the germline V gene (reference sequence). CDR3 amino acids: CASSFVGVHEQYF. CDR3 DNA sequence: TGTGCCAGCAGCTTCGTAGGGGTACACGAGCAGTACTTC.

The chain carries TRBV5-6 and TRBJ2-4, with D possibly TRBD2 on 6 matching bases. Germline V CDR1 and CDR2: SGHDT, YYEEEE. This CDR3 has 13 amino acids. V dropped 4 bases and J dropped 1 base, with 6 bases sitting between them. CDR3 DNA sequence: TGTGCCAGCAGCGGGGGGGCCAAAAACATTCAGTACTTC. It encodes CASSGGAKNIQYF.

The rearrangement links TRBV4-3 to TRBJ1-6; TRBD1 matches at 7 bases. This CDR3 contains 15 residues. Germline CDR1 reads LGHNA; CDR2 reads YSLEER. V was clipped by 3 bases and J by 9 bases; unmatched bases: 8. The CDR3 region has the DNA TGCGCCAGCAGCCAGTCACAGGGGTTTAGTTCACCCCTCCACTTT. The encoded protein is CASSQSQGFSSPLHF.

This clone was observed once. This sequence joins TRBV7-6 and TRBJ2-7; 14 bases map to TRBD2. Germline loops: CDR1 SGHVS, CDR2 FNYEAQ. CDR3 length equals 15 residues. The ends lost 3 bases at V and 5 bases at J; junction bases unmatched: 3. The CDR3 DNA sequence: TGTGCCAGCAGCTTTGGGACTAGCGGGAGCAACGAGCAGTACGTC. Its protein product is CASSFGTSGSNEQYV.

V and J are TRBV3-1 (or the pseudogene TRBV3-2) and TRBJ2-7; no reliable D call. V shed 5 bases and J shed 5 bases, with 16 bases lying between them. This CDR3 has 14 residues. Germline-derived CDR1 and CDR2 are LGHDT and YNNKEL (reference sequence). The CDR3 protein is CASSTHGVTDEQYF. In DNA form, the CDR3 reads TGTGCCAGCAGCACCCACGGAGTCACGGACGAGCAGTACTTC.

The J gene is TRBJ2-1, the V gene TRBV4-3; 8 bases agree with TRBD2. Per the germline V gene, CDR1 is LGHNA and CDR2 is YSLEER. The CDR3 loop spans 18 amino acids. V dropped 4 bases and J dropped 6; count of bases not matched to a gene: 17. In DNA form, the CDR3 reads TGCGCCAGCAGCCGGGACAAACCGGGACTAGTAGTTTCCAATGAGCAGTTCTTC. It codes for CASSRDKPGLVVSNEQFF.

The J gene is TRBJ1-3, the V gene TRBV4-3; D gene uncertain. Germline CDR1 is LGHNA and CDR2 is YSLEER. Trimming left V 1 base short and J 4 bases short, with 11 bases between. The CDR3 runs 15 residues. The CDR3 DNA sequence: TGCGCCAGCAGCCAAGGGTCAGCAGCGGGAAACACCATATATTTT. It translates to CASSQGSAAGNTIYF.

This clone was recorded a few times. The CDR3 sequence: CASRLTGEGDGYTF. The CDR3 nucleotides read TGTGCCAGCAGACTGACAGGGGAAGGCGATGGCTACACCTTC. The chain links TRBV6-5 to TRBJ1-2; TRBD1 matches 8 bases. Trimming removed 6 bases from V and 6 bases from J; junction bases left unmatched: 9. CDR1 and CDR2 (germline): MNHEY, SVGAGI. CDR3 length: 14 amino acids.

The chain employs TRBV15 and TRBJ1-1, with D possibly TRBD1 on 5 matching bases. V lost 1 base and J 2 bases, leaving 17 bases between the germline ends. CDR3 length equals 17 residues. The germline V gene encodes CDR1 LNHNV and CDR2 YYDKDF (reference sequence). CDR3 sequence (DNA): TGTGCCACCAGCAGAGCTCCTTCCCAGGGAAGCAACACTGAAGCTTTCTTT. Its protein is CATSRAPSQGSNTEAFF. The full variable domain, with the rest looked up from reference TRBV15 and TRBJ1-1, is DAMVIQNPRYQVTQFGKPVTLSCSQTLNHNVMYWYQQKSSQAPKLLFHYYDKDFNNEADTPDNFQSRRPNTSFCFLDIRSPGLGDTAMYLCATSRAPSQGSNTEAFFGQGTRLTVV.

The rearrangement links TRBV13 to TRBJ2-2; D unclear. The CDR3 is made up of 12 amino acids. The germline CDR1 and CDR2 sequences are PRHDT and FYEKMQ (reference sequence). Trimming removed 8 bases at V and 6 bases at J, with 10 bases between. This CDR3 is CASRATPGELFF. The CDR3 DNA is TGTGCCAGCCGCGCAACACCCGGGGAGCTGTTTTTT.

The chain combines TRBV3-1 (or the pseudogene TRBV3-2) with TRBJ2-3; 9 bases align to TRBD2. CDR1 is LGHDT and CDR2 is YNNKEL in the germline V gene (reference sequence). This CDR3 is built from 20 residues. Trimming cost V 1 base and J 2 bases; bases outside gene matches: 16. CDR3 sequence: CASSQAKGRGGASYTDTQYF. The CDR3 DNA reads as TGTGCCAGCAGCCAAGCTAAGGGGCGCGGGGGGGCGTCCTACACAGATACGCAGTATTTT.

The chain is built from TRBV7-3 and TRBJ1-1, with unresolved D. CDR1 SGHTA and CDR2 FQGTGA come from the germline V gene. Trimming took 1 base from V and 4 from J, leaving 13 bases between them. This CDR3 has 15 amino acids. The CDR3 nucleotides read TGTGCCAGCAGCTTAATCCCAATGGGCCTCACTGAAGCTTTCTTT. Translating it yields CASSLIPMGLTEAFF.

This clone was recorded only once. This chain joins TRBV5-4 and TRBJ1-1; 12 bases align to TRBD1. This CDR3 has 15 amino acids. V dropped 4 bases and J dropped 5; count of bases not matched to a gene: 6. Looked up from germline, CDR1 is SGHNT and CDR2 is YYREEE (reference sequence). CDR3 sequence: CASSLRDRGQTEAFF. The CDR3 region has the DNA TGTGCCAGCAGCCTCAGGGACAGGGGGCAGACTGAAGCTTTCTTT.